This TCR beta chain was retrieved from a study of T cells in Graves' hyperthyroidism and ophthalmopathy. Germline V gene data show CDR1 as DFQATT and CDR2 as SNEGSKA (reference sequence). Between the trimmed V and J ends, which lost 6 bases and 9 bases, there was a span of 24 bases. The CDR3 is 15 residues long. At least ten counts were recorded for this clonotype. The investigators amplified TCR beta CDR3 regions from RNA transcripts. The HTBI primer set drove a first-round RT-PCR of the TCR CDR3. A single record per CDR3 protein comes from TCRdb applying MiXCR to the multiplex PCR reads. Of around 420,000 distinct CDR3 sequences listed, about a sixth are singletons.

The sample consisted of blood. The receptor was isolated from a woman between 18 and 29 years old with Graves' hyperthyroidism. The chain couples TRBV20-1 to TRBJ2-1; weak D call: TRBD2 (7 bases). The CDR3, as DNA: TGCAGTGCGAGTCGCTTGAGGGGGGGCCAGAGTGAGCAGTTCTTC. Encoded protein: CSASRLRGGQSEQFF.